Listed here is a single TCR beta chain. Its antigen is still unknown. This record belongs to a study of glioma-infiltrating T cells after dendritic cell vaccination. The overall study: Three intradermal dendritic cell vaccine injections were given every two weeks. Findings and caveats of the study: Estimated pretreatment TIL content predicted outcome after dendritic cell vaccination.

This CDR3 is built from 17 residues. CDR1 and CDR2 (germline): MNHNS, SASEGT. V lost 2 bases to trimming and J lost 1 base; unmatched junction nucleotides: 6. The protocol was immunoSEQ multiplex PCR, while the TCRdb copy is restricted to in-frame clones and leaves out a portion. The table has roughly 100,000 clones, about four fifths seen once; the top ten hold roughly 6.8%. Noted time point: after dendritic cell vaccination, including at tumor progression/relapse. Fresh-frozen tumor tissue and more than two years of survival data were available for all. PBMC sampling occurred before vaccination, two weeks after the third dose, and at progression.

The material sequenced was blood, taken after dendritic cell vaccination. The genes are TRBV6-1 and TRBJ2-5; 11 nucleotides match TRBD2. This receptor was identified in a human donor with glioblastoma. The CDR3 loop is CASSESRLAGPQETQYF. The CDR3 bases are TGTGCCAGCAGTGAATCCCGACTAGCGGGGCCCCAAGAGACCCAGTACTTC.